This entry concerns a single TCR beta chain. Germline V CDR1 and CDR2: SGHTS, YDEGEE. The CDR3 runs 17 residues. Germline trimming cut 3 bases from V and 1 base from J; bases unmatched to any gene: 5. This sample stems from a study of T cell clones after liver transplantation. About the study: Samples came from ITN030ST, which attempted immunosuppression withdrawal within 2 years of liver transplantation.

Generated by immunoSEQ multiplex PCR, the TCRdb table keeps only in-frame clones and is missing some. The repertoire holds about 75,000 clones, 84% seen once, with 2.1% in the top ten. Material: CD4+ T cells from blood, obtained roughly 48 months after liver transplant. The chain uses TRBV5-8 and TRBJ1-5; TRBD1 agrees at 12 bases. This sequence originates from a human patient who received a liver transplant. Some of these T cells may belong to the graft donor. CDR3 loop: CASSSGTGGWSNQPQHF. CDR3 nucleotide sequence: TGTGCCAGCAGCTCGGGGACAGGGGGCTGGAGCAATCAGCCCCAGCATTTT.